This section outlines one TCR beta chain sequence together with its context. The study ran its PCR with 60 Vbeta and 13 Jbeta primers. Here immunoSEQ multiplex PCR was the method, and the copy in TCRdb shows in-frame clones only, minus some. The sample includes some 170,000 clones, about 79% of them seen just once. This CDR3 comprises 15 residues. Germline V gives CDR1 SGHKS, CDR2 YYEKEE (reference sequence). J lost 3 bases, V lost 3 bases, and 8 bases had no gene match. The data were taken from a study of cytomegalovirus exposure and HLA in healthy donors. The V gene is TRBV5-5, the J gene TRBJ2-7, with 8 positions matching TRBD2. The sequenced material came from PBMCs. The sequence was collected from a man aged 35-49 years in good health and CMV-seropositive. The CDR3 DNA sequence: TGTGCCAGCAGCTCGCCCGGGACTAGGAGCTACGAGCAGTACTTC. It codes for CASSSPGTRSYEQYF.